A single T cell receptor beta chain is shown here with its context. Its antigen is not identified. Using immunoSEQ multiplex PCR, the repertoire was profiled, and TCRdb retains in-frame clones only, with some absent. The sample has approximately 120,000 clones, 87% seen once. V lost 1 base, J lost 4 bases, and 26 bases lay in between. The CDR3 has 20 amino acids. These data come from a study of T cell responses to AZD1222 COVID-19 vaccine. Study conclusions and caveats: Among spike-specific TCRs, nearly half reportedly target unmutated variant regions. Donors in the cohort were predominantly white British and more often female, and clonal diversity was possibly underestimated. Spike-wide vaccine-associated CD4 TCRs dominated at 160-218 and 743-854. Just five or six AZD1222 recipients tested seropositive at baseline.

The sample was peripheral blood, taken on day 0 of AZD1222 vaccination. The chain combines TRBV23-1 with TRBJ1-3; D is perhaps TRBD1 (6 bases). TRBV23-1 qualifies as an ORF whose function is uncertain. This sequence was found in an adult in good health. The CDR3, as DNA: TGCGCCAGCAGTCAATATATGGGGGCCCCCTGGGGTAGGCAAGGAAACACCATATATTTT. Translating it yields CASSQYMGAPWGRQGNTIYF.